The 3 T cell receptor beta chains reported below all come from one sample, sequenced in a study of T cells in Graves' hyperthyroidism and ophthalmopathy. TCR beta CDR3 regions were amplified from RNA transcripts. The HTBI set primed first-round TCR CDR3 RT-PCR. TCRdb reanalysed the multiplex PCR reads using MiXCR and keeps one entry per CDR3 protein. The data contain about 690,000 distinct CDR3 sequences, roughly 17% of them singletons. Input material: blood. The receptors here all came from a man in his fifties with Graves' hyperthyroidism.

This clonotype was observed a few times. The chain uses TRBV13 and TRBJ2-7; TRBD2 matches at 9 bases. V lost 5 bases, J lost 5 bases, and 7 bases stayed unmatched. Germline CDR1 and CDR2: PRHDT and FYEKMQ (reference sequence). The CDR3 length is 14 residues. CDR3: CASSIPGLADEQYF. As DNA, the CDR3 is TGTGCCAGCAGCATTCCGGGACTAGCCGACGAGCAGTACTTC.

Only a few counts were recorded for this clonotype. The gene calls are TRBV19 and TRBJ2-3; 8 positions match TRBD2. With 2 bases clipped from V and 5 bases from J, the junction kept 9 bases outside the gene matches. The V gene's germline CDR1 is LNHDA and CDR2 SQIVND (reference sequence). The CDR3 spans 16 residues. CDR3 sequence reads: CASSIIHGRDQDTQYF. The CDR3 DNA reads TGTGCCAGTAGTATAATCCACGGGAGGGACCAAGATACGCAGTATTTT.

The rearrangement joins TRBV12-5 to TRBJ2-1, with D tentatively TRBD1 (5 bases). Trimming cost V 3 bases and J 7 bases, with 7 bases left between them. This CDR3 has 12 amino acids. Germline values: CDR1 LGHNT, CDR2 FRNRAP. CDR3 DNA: TGTGCTAGTGGTTTCGCAGGGAATGAGCAGTTCTTC. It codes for CASGFAGNEQFF.